This T cell receptor (beta chain) stems from a study of technical replicates of blood from several donors. Here immunoSEQ multiplex PCR was the method, and the copy in TCRdb shows in-frame clones only, minus some. The sample contains some 74,000 clones, just under 95% of which appear only once. V lost 3 bases to trimming and J lost 3 bases, with 12 bases between them. Germline CDR1 and CDR2: SGHTA and FQGNSA. The CDR3 spans 14 residues. Sample: T cells isolated from PBMCs. The clonotype originates from a human donor in good health. The chain recombines TRBV7-2 with TRBJ2-7, with D unresolved. The CDR3 here is CASSFDNPFYEQYF. The CDR3 region has the DNA TGTGCCAGCAGCTTTGACAATCCTTTCTACGAGCAGTACTTC.